This T cell receptor beta chain was sequenced in a study of control samples from healthy donors and cancer patients (dated by TCRdb to 2018 to 2020). In the case of this clone: The antigen it binds to is not known. The sample holds no much larger clone one base away, and base qualities are not on file.

The library was produced with the immunoSEQ multiplex PCR assay. TCRdb stores this immuneACCESS table with in-frame sequences only. Part of the clones is absent; in the studies checked, under half of the shortfall reflects unresolved V genes, and no reason is known for the rest. The sample table lists some 130,000 clones, about 92% of them with a count of one. 1.5% to 2% of the sample lies in the top ten. CDR1 and CDR2, looked up from the germline V gene (reference sequence), are GTSNPN and SVGIG. The CDR3 runs 11 residues from the cysteine to the phenylalanine. The sequence is cut down to CDR3 DNA, 33 bases in frame from base 1. V loses 2 bases, J loses 3 bases, and the germline ends lie 5 bases apart.

The V and J genes are TRBV30 and TRBJ2-7, with the identity of the D gene unclear. This sequence originates from a man between 50 and 59 years old with head and neck cancer. The specimen was PBMCs. For the CDR3, the sequence is CAWSLHYEQYF. The DNA reads TGTGCCTGGAGTCTCCACTACGAGCAGTACTTC.